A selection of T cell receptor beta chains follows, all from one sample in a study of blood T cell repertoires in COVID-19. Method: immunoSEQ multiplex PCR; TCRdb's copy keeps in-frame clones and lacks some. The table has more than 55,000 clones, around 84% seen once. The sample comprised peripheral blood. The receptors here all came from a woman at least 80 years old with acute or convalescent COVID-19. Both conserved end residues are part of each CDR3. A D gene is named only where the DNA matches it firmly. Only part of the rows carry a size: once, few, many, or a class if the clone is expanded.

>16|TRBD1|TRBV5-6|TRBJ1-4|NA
CASSGIPGQGEEKLFF
TGTGCCAGCAGCGGTATACCGGGACAGGGGGAAGAAAAACTGTTTTTT
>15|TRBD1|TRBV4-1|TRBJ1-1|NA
CASSRPGQGFTEAFF
TGCGCCAGCAGCCGACCGGGACAGGGGTTCACTGAAGCTTTCTTT
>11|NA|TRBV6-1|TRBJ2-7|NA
CASSELYEQYF
TGTGCCAGCAGTGAACTATACGAGCAGTACTTC
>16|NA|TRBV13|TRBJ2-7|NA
CASSLGGGGPTYEQYF
TGTGCCAGCAGCTTAGGAGGGGGGGGACCGACCTACGAGCAGTACTTC
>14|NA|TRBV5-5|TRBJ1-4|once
CASDRSWNTEKLFF
TGTGCCAGCGACCGGAGCTGGAACACTGAAAAACTGTTTTTT
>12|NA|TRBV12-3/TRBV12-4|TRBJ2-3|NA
CASSLAQDTQYF
TGTGCCAGCAGTTTAGCCCAGGATACGCAGTATTTT
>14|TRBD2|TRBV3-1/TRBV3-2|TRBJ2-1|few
CASSHGGALNEQFF
TGTGCCAGCAGCCACGGGGGGGCATTGAATGAGCAGTTCTTC
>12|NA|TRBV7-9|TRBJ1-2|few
CASSVEAGGYTF
TGTGCCAGCAGCGTGGAGGCGGGGGGCTACACCTTC
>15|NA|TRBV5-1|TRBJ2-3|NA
CASTRGDGSTDTQYF
TGCGCCAGCACCCGCGGGGACGGTAGCACAGATACGCAGTATTTT
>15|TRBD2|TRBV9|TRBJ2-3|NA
CASSVGGGLTDTQYF
TGTGCCAGCAGCGTAGGCGGGGGACTCACAGATACGCAGTATTTT
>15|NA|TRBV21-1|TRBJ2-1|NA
CASSFVMRGNNEQFF
TGTGCCAGCAGCTTTGTTATGCGGGGGAACAATGAGCAGTTCTTC
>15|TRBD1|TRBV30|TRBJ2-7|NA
CAWSVGTGRAYEQYF
TGTGCCTGGAGTGTAGGGACAGGGCGCGCCTACGAGCAGTACTTC
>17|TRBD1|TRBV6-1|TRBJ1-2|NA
CASSETLAGQGAYGYTF
TGTGCCAGCAGTGAAACCTTAGCCGGGCAGGGGGCATACGGCTACACCTTC
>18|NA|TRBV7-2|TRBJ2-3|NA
CASSLVRQAKSSTDTQYF
TGTGCCAGCAGCTTAGTCCGACAGGCTAAATCTAGCACAGATACGCAGTATTTT
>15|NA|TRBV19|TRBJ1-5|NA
CASSMGRNSNQPQHF
TGTGCCAGTAGTATGGGGCGGAATAGCAATCAGCCCCAGCATTTT
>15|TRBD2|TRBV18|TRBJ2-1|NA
CASSPLSGAYNEQFF
TGTGCCAGCTCACCGCTTAGCGGGGCATACAATGAGCAGTTCTTC
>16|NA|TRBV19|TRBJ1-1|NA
CASSRPPGRGNTEAFF
TGTGCCAGTAGCAGGCCCCCAGGGCGGGGGAACACTGAAGCTTTCTTT
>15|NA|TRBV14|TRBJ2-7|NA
CASSQGRLLPYEQYF
TGTGCCAGCAGCCAAGGTCGACTTTTACCCTACGAGCAGTACTTC
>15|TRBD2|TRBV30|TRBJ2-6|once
CAWSAGGTGANVLTF
TGTGCCTGGAGTGCCGGGGGGACTGGGGCCAACGTCCTGACTTTC
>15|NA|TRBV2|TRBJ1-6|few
CASSAGLSVNSPLHF
TGTGCCAGCAGTGCGGGTCTCTCAGTGAATTCACCCCTCCACTTT
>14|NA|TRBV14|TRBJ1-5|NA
CASSQGNTRQPQHF
TGTGCCAGCAGCCAAGGAAACACGAGGCAGCCCCAGCATTTT
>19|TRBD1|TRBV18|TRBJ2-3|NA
CASSPPSQGARHTSDTQYF
TGTGCCAGCTCACCACCGTCACAGGGGGCGAGGCACACATCAGATACGCAGTATTTT
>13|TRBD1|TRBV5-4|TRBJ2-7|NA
CASSRRQGSEQYF
TGTGCCAGCAGCCGGAGACAGGGAAGCGAGCAGTACTTC
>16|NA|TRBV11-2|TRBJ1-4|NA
CASSFGDKGSHEKLFF
TGTGCCAGCAGCTTTGGGGACAAGGGGTCCCATGAAAAACTGTTTTTT
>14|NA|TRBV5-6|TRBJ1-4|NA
CASSWTREIEKLFF
TGTGCCAGCAGTTGGACGCGGGAGATTGAAAAACTGTTTTTT
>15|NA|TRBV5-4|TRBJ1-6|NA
CASSLGSGSDSPLHF
TGTGCCAGCAGCTTGGGCAGTGGTTCCGATTCACCCCTCCACTTT
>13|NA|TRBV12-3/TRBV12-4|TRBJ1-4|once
CASSFGSDEKLFF
TGTGCCAGCAGTTTCGGGAGCGATGAAAAACTGTTTTTT
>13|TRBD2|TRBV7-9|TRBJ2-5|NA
CASLGTSVQTQYF
TGTGCCAGCCTAGGGACTAGCGTTCAGACCCAGTACTTC
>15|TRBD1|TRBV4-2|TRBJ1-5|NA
CASSQVSAGGQPQHF
TGTGCCAGCAGCCAAGTAAGTGCAGGGGGTCAGCCCCAGCATTTT
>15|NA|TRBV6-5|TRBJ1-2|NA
CASSMTGGANYGYTF
TGTGCCAGCAGTATGACAGGTGGAGCTAACTATGGCTACACCTTC
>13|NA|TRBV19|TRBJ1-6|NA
CASTGQKNSPLHF
TGTGCCAGTACTGGACAGAAAAATTCACCCCTCCATTTT
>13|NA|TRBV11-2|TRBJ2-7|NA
CASSLVGRYEQYF
TGTGCCAGCAGCTTAGTTGGCCGCTACGAGCAGTACTTC
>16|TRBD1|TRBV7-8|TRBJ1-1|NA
CASRLWTGEVNTEAFF
TGTGCCAGCAGACTTTGGACAGGGGAGGTGAACACTGAAGCTTTCTTT
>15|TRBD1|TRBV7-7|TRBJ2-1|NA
CASSLDQGALSEQFF
TGTGCTAGCAGCTTAGATCAGGGGGCTCTGTCTGAGCAGTTCTTC
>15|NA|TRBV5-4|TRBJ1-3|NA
CASSLSQGSGNTIYF
TGTGCCAGCAGCTTGTCACAGGGCAGTGGAAACACCATATATTTT
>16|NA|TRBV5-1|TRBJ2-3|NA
CASSLEGGISTDTQYF
TGCGCCAGCAGCTTGGAGGGCGGGATTAGCACAGATACGCAGTATTTT
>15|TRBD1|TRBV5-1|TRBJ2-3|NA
CASSTDRASTDTQYF
TGCGCCAGCAGCACGGACAGGGCGAGCACAGATACGCAGTATTTT
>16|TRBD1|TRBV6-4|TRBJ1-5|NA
CASSGNRGGCNQPQHF
TGTGCCAGCAGTGGCAACAGGGGGGGGTGCAATCAGCCCCAGCATTTT
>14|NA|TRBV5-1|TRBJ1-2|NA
CASSPEGPNYGYTF
TGCGCCAGCAGCCCGGAGGGGCCTAACTATGGCTACACCTTC
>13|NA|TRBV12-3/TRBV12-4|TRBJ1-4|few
CASSLDSNEKLFF
TGTGCCAGCAGTTTAGACAGCAATGAAAAACTGTTTTTT
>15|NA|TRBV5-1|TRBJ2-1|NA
CASSPSPGGANEQFF
TGCGCCAGCAGCCCCTCCCCGGGCGGGGCCAATGAGCAGTTCTTC
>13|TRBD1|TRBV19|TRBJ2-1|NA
CASGTGNNNEQFF
TGTGCCAGTGGGACAGGGAATAACAATGAGCAGTTCTTC